Shown below are 8 T cell receptor beta chains from a single sample sequenced in a study of cytomegalovirus exposure and HLA in healthy donors. A multiplex PCR was run with 60 Vbeta primers and 13 Jbeta primers. Data came from immunoSEQ multiplex PCR; TCRdb stores just in-frame clones and leaves some out. The table shows about 130,000 clones, with around four fifths occurring only once. Sequencing was done on a sample of PBMCs. Receptors were obtained from a boy aged 2-9 years in good health and CMV-seronegative.

The rearrangement uses TRBV27 and TRBJ1-2, with D tentatively TRBD1 (6 bases). V lost 4 bases, J lost 8 bases, and 17 bases lay in between. Germline V lookup: CDR1 MNHEY, CDR2 SMNVEV (reference sequence). This CDR3 region has 14 residues. The CDR3 region has the DNA TGTGCCAGCAGTTCCCCGGGACACCCTCGGGGCTACACCTTC. It translates to CASSSPGHPRGYTF.

The rearrangement links TRBV5-1 to TRBJ2-3; 12 bases are shared with TRBD2. This CDR3 comprises 16 residues. V trimming: 1 base; J trimming: 4 bases; junction bases outside the gene matches: 4. Germline V gene sequence: CDR1 SGHRS, CDR2 YFSETQ. The CDR3 here is CASSLLAGGPPDTQYF. CDR3 nucleotide sequence: TGCGCCAGCAGCTTGCTAGCGGGGGGGCCGCCAGATACGCAGTATTTT.

The V call is TRBV7-9, the J call TRBJ2-7; 9 bases match TRBD2. This CDR3 has 17 amino acids. J was trimmed by 4 bases and V by 1 base; bases with no gene match: 11. Germline assignment: CDR1 SEHNR and CDR2 FQNEAQ (reference sequence). Written as DNA, the CDR3 is TGTGCCAGCAGCTTAGAGGGACCAGCGGGAGGCCCTTACGAGCAGTACGTC. Translation: CASSLEGPAGGPYEQYV.

V gene TRBV5-4 combines with J gene TRBJ2-4; 9 nucleotides match TRBD2. This CDR3 comprises 16 residues. The V segment lost 4 bases and the J segment 2 bases; nucleotides outside the gene matches: 7. Germline CDR1 SGHNT, CDR2 YYREEE (reference sequence). The CDR3 DNA follows: TGTGCCAGCAGCCCCGGACTAGCGCCCTCCAAAAACATTCAGTACTTC. Its protein is CASSPGLAPSKNIQYF.

The chain carries TRBV29-1 and TRBJ1-2, with D possibly being TRBD1 (6 bases). V was cut by 4 bases and J by 10 bases, with 13 bases left in between. Germline V CDR1 and CDR2: SQVTM, ANQGSEA. The CDR3 loop spans 11 amino acids. The DNA for the CDR3 is TGCAGCGTTGTCAGCCAGGGGACCTACACCTTC. Its protein is CSVVSQGTYTF.

The V gene is TRBV10-3, the J gene TRBJ2-4; maybe TRBD2 (6 bases). The germline V and J ends were trimmed by 2 bases and 7 bases, with 21 bases remaining between them. CDR1 and CDR2 (germline): ENHRY, SYGVKD. The CDR3 runs 17 residues. The CDR3 is CAISEPTSGFRGNIQYF. The DNA for the CDR3 is TGTGCCATCAGTGAGCCCACCTCGGGATTCCGGGGGAACATTCAGTACTTC.

V gene TRBV5-1 combines with J gene TRBJ1-4, with 7 bases fitting TRBD1. Germline CDR1 SGHRS, CDR2 YFSETQ. This CDR3 has 13 residues. V was clipped by 5 bases and J by 7 bases; unmatched bases: 5. As DNA, the CDR3 is TGCGCCAGCAGAAAAGACAGGGTTGAAAAACTGTTTTTT. Residues: CASRKDRVEKLFF.

This clone was observed a handful of times. The V call is TRBV5-4, the J call TRBJ2-1; 14 nucleotides align to TRBD2. Germline-derived CDR1 and CDR2 are SGHNT and YYREEE (reference sequence). J lost 8 bases, V lost 4 bases, and 5 bases had no gene match. The length of the CDR3 is 15 residues. CDR3 sequence (DNA): TGTGCCAGCAGCAGGGGACTAGCGGGAGACGATGAGCAGTTCTTC. This encodes CASSRGLAGDDEQFF.